This is a list of T cell receptor beta chains from one sample in a study of vaccination effects on CD4 cells after COVID-19. These receptors lack a known antigen. Libraries were prepared by immunoSEQ multiplex PCR; TCRdb keeps only in-frame clonotypes and omits some of them. The data hold fewer than 55,000 clones, with around 80% observed a single time. The source was CD4+ T cells from PBMCs cultured without peptide, collected after COVID-19 vaccination. These receptors all stem from a human donor who had a prior SARS-CoV-2 infection. CDR3s include the opening cysteine and the closing phenylalanine or tryptophan. Each record gives: D gene, V gene, J gene, clone size, CDR3 DNA, CDR3 protein. A D gene is named only where the DNA matches it firmly. Some rows mark clone size as missing; the rest say once, few, many or name a class of expanded clone.

.	TRBV11-3	TRBJ1-6	.	TGTGCCAGCAGCTTACGTACCCCCCGAGGACCCACACCACCCCTCCACTTT	CASSLRTPRGPTPPLHF
TRBD2	TRBV7-2	TRBJ2-7	.	TGTGCCAGCAGCCAACATGCTAGCGGAGACAGAGAGCAGTACTTC	CASSQHASGDREQYF
.	TRBV25-1	TRBJ2-3	.	TGTGCCAGCAGTGGTTGGAGGGGCGCCCGAGGAGATACGCAGTATTTT	CASSGWRGARGDTQYF
.	TRBV13	TRBJ2-7	.	TGTGCCAGCAGCTTAGGTGACGAGGACTACGAGCAGTACTTC	CASSLGDEDYEQYF
TRBD1	TRBV18	TRBJ2-6	.	TGTGCCAGCTCACCACGGCCCGGGACAGGGAGTCTTTTGGGGGCCAACGTCCTGACTTTC	CASSPRPGTGSLLGANVLTF
.	TRBV5-1	TRBJ1-3	few	TGCGCCAGCAGCTTTACGACCGGAAACACCATATATTTT	CASSFTTGNTIYF
.	TRBV5-6	TRBJ2-1	.	TGTGCCAGCAGCTTGGTGGTTTCGCACAATGAGCAGTTCTTC	CASSLVVSHNEQFF
TRBD2	TRBV7-8	TRBJ2-1	.	TGTGCCAGCAGCTTAGTATCCCGACTAGCGGGATATTCCTACAATGAGCAGTTCTTC	CASSLVSRLAGYSYNEQFF
.	TRBV9	TRBJ2-2	.	TGTGCCAGCAGCCTCGACGGGTACACCGGGGAGCTGTTTTTT	CASSLDGYTGELFF
.	TRBV7-2	TRBJ1-4	.	TGTGCCAGCAGGCCTAGGAGGGGACGTGAAAAACTGTTTTTT	CASRPRRGREKLFF
TRBD2	TRBV15	TRBJ2-3	.	TGTGCCACTACCGGGACTAGCGGGAGGGCCTTGGACACAGATACGCAGTATTTT	CATTGTSGRALDTDTQYF
.	TRBV30	TRBJ2-1	.	TGTGCCTGGAGTGTCCCCAGCTCCTACAATGAGCAGTTCTTC	CAWSVPSSYNEQFF
.	TRBV18	TRBJ2-5	few	TGTGCCAGCTCACAGGACGGTGCTCGGACCCAGTACTTC	CASSQDGARTQYF
TRBD2	TRBV6-5	TRBJ2-1	few	TGTGCCGGATCACTAGCGGGGAAAGATTACAATGAGCAGTTCTTC	CAGSLAGKDYNEQFF
TRBD2	TRBV14	TRBJ2-2	many	TGTGCCAGCAGCCACAGTACGGGGGGGCTGACCGGGGAGCTGTTTTTT	CASSHSTGGLTGELFF
.	TRBV6-5	TRBJ2-3	.	TGTGCCAGCAGCCCCGGGACTCTACTCGCAGATACGCAGTATTTT	CASSPGTLLADTQYF
.	TRBV5-4	TRBJ1-5	.	TGTGCCAGCAGCTTGGGGGGATCTCGGCAGCCCCAGCATTTT	CASSLGGSRQPQHF
TRBD2	TRBV7-2	TRBJ2-3	.	TGTGCCAGCAGCTTCTACTCTAGCGGTACAGATACGCAGTATTTT	CASSFYSSGTDTQYF
.	TRBV19	TRBJ2-5	.	TGTGCCAGTAGTATCGGACTCCAGGAGACCCAGTACTTC	CASSIGLQETQYF
TRBD2	TRBV6-4	TRBJ2-6	.	TGTGCCAGCAGTCCATCGGGGGGATCTGGGGCCAACGTCCTGACTTTC	CASSPSGGSGANVLTF
.	TRBV4-1	TRBJ2-5	once	TGCGCCAGCAGCCAAGAAGAAGGGACAACCCAAGAGACCCAGTACTTC	CASSQEEGTTQETQYF
.	TRBV24-1	TRBJ2-1	.	TGTGCCATCGCCGCGGACCCTTACAATGAGCAGTTCTTC	CAIAADPYNEQFF
.	TRBV4-2	TRBJ2-7	once	TGTGCCAGCAGCCAAGAAAGGGTCTATCTCCCCTACGAGCAGTACTTC	CASSQERVYLPYEQYF
TRBD1	TRBV2	TRBJ1-2	.	TGTGCCAGCAGACGGACAGGGAACAACTATGGCTACACCTTC	CASRRTGNNYGYTF
.	TRBV6-2/TRBV6-3	TRBJ1-5	.	TGTGCCAGCAGCCGATCGACTAGCAATCAGCCCCAGCATTTT	CASSRSTSNQPQHF